The clone carrying this T cell receptor beta chain showed up just a few times. Its antigen is undetermined. Peripheral blood came from all dose cohorts at three timepoints. This entry is derived from a study of OX40 agonist ivuxolimab in advanced cancers. Overall study: Subjects had a mean age of about 61 years, with a range of 23 to 79; around 84% were male. Three individuals attained partial responses, comprising one hepatocellular carcinoma case and two cutaneous melanoma cases.

The CDR3 consists of 15 residues. Germline loops: CDR1 MGHRA, CDR2 YSYEKL. The junction had 13 bases not matched to a gene; V was cut back by 4 bases and J by 10 bases. General study results and limits: In CD8+ T cells, expanded clones were on average more numerous than in CD4+.

Method: immunoSEQ multiplex PCR; TCRdb's copy keeps in-frame clones and lacks some. The sample includes tens of thousands of clones, around 81% of them seen just once. V is TRBV4-1 and J is TRBJ1-5; 7 bases are shared with TRBD1. This receptor was obtained from an adult with an advanced solid tumor such as melanoma, head and neck, liver or kidney cancer. Sample: CD4+ or CD8+ T cells sorted from blood, taken in a trial of the OX40 agonist ivuxolimab. This CDR3 is CASSLEQGFIGPQHF. For the CDR3, the DNA is TGCGCCAGCAGCCTGGAACAGGGGTTTATCGGCCCCCAGCATTTT.